The 15 T cell receptor beta chains given below trace back to one sample, sequenced in a study of Graves' ophthalmopathy and Graves' hyperthyroidism. Beta-chain TCR CDR3 regions were amplified from RNA transcripts. The library came from an HTBI-primed first-round RT-PCR and a second-round multiplex PCR. TCRdb re-called the multiplex PCR reads through MiXCR, storing one row per CDR3 protein. In the table there are about 180,000 distinct CDR3 sequences, around two fifths of which are singletons. Sequenced sample: peripheral blood. The source is a woman in her 40s with Graves' ophthalmopathy.

Written as DNA, the CDR3 is TGTGCCAGCAGTGTTTACGGTGCGAACACTGAAGCTTTCTTT. This gives the protein CASSVYGANTEAFF. The genes are TRBV6-1 and TRBJ1-1; D gene ambiguous. With 4 bases removed from V and 1 base from J, the gap between germline ends came to 10 bases. Per the germline V gene, CDR1 is MNHNS and CDR2 is SASEGT. The CDR3 is 14 residues long.

The J gene is TRBJ1-5, the V gene TRBV10-3; 9 nucleotides agree with TRBD1. The V segment lost 10 bases and the J segment 1 base; nucleotides outside the gene matches: 8. Per the germline V gene, CDR1 is ENHRY and CDR2 is SYGVKD. This CDR3 comprises 15 residues. CDR3 coding DNA: TGTGCCACTAGCCGGACAGGGGAAAGCAATCAGCCCCAGCATTTT. Protein sequence: CATSRTGESNQPQHF.

The sample holds many counts of this clonotype. V gene TRBV11-1 combines with J gene TRBJ1-1; TRBD1 is a possible D gene (5 bases). The CDR3 is 14 residues long. The V gene lost 8 bases and the J gene lost 0 bases, with 13 bases spanning the gap. CDR1 SGHAT and CDR2 FQDESV come from the germline V gene (reference sequence). The CDR3 DNA reads TGTGCCAGCCAAGCAGGGTTAATGAACACTGAAGCTTTCTTT. Its protein product is CASQAGLMNTEAFF. Variable domain in full (rest from reference TRBV11-1 and TRBJ1-1): EAEVAQSPRYKITEKSQAVAFWCDPISGHATLYWYRQILGQGPELLVQFQDESVVDDSQLPKDRFSAERLKGVDSTLKIQPAELGDSAMYLCASQAGLMNTEAFFGQGTRLTVV.

This clonotype was counted at least ten times. CDR3 in amino acids: CASSLTLGPTEAFF. The CDR3 nucleotides are TGTGCCAGCAGCCTAACGCTCGGGCCCACTGAAGCTTTCTTT. This rearrangement joins TRBV11-2 to TRBJ1-1; D remains unclear. Germline V lookup: CDR1 SGHAT, CDR2 FQNNGV. V lost 5 bases and J 4 bases, leaving 14 bases between the germline ends. CDR3 length: 14 amino acids.

This clonotype was observed many times. The V gene is TRBV29-1, the J gene TRBJ1-1, with D unresolved. The V gene's germline CDR1 is SQVTM and CDR2 ANQGSEA. This CDR3 is built from 13 residues. Trimming left V 3 bases short and J 1 base short, with 9 bases between. This chain's CDR3 is CSVEVERNTEAFF. The CDR3, as DNA: TGCAGCGTTGAGGTTGAGAGGAACACTGAAGCTTTCTTT.

This clonotype was counted many times. V is TRBV28 and J is TRBJ2-7; tentative D call: TRBD1 (6 bases). V was cut by 5 bases and J by 2 bases, with 16 bases left in between. Germline CDR1 and CDR2: MDHEN and SYDVKM. The CDR3 consists of 15 residues. CDR3 residues: CASSNRERSPYEQYF. Written as DNA, the CDR3 is TGTGCCAGCAGTAACAGGGAGCGGTCCCCCTACGAGCAGTACTTC.

The chain recombines TRBV12-3 or TRBV12-4 with TRBJ1-1; the D gene is possibly TRBD1 (6 bases). The CDR3 runs to 10 residues. The V and J ends lost 7 bases and 11 bases respectively, with 11 bases between them. CDR3 DNA: TGTGCCAGCACCGGGACATTGGCTTTCTTT. Its protein is CASTGTLAFF.

This clonotype was observed many times. The rearrangement links TRBV20-1 to TRBJ1-5; 9 nucleotides line up with TRBD1. CDR1 and CDR2 from the germline V gene are DFQATT and SNEGSKA (reference sequence). CDR3 length equals 14 residues. The CDR3 bases are TGCAGCCCCGGGACAGGGAGATTGAATCAGCCCCAGCATTTT. This encodes CSPGTGRLNQPQHF.

This clonotype appeared many times. The gene calls are TRBV11-3 and TRBJ1-1, with 7 bases identical to TRBD1. CDR3 length equals 15 residues. Germline CDR1 and CDR2: SGHNT and YENEEA. J lost 0 bases, V lost 10 bases, and 11 bases had no gene match. CDR3 protein: CATADGTALNTEAFF. As DNA, the CDR3 is TGTGCCACCGCGGATGGGACAGCCTTGAACACTGAAGCTTTCTTT.

The sample holds a few counts of this clonotype. This chain connects TRBV6-1 to TRBJ1-1, with D perhaps TRBD1 (6 bases). V gave up 5 bases and J gave up 0 bases, with 16 bases separating them. CDR1 MNHNS and CDR2 SASEGT come from the germline V gene. This CDR3 is 16 amino acids long. CDR3 DNA: TGTGCCAGCAGTCCTACCGGACAGCGTATGAACACTGAAGCTTTCTTT. It is translated as CASSPTGQRMNTEAFF.

This clonotype was counted at least ten times. V gene TRBV5-1 combines with J gene TRBJ1-6; D remains ambiguous. The CDR3 length is 17 residues. The germline V and J ends were trimmed by 0 bases and 1 base, with 11 bases remaining between them. CDR1 and CDR2 from the germline V gene are SGHRS and YFSETQ. The CDR3 bases are TGCGCCAGCAGCTTGGAGATGGCGGGGTCCTATAATTCACCCCTCCACTTT. Its protein is CASSLEMAGSYNSPLHF.

This clonotype was recorded at least ten times. The DNA of the CDR3 is TGCAGTGCATCGGACAGGGAAGGCACCCACGAGCAGTACTTC. As protein: CSASDREGTHEQYF. The chain uses TRBV20-1 and TRBJ2-7; TRBD1 aligns across 8 bases. CDR3 length: 14 residues. CDR1 DFQATT and CDR2 SNEGSKA come from the germline V gene (reference sequence). The trim removed 6 bases at V and 5 bases at J, leaving 12 bases unmatched.

This clonotype was seen ten or more times. V and J are TRBV15 and TRBJ2-5; 9 bases align to TRBD1. The CDR3 is 15 residues long. The ends lost 3 bases at V and 3 bases at J; junction bases unmatched: 5. The germline gives CDR1 LNHNV, CDR2 YYDKDF (reference sequence). In DNA, the CDR3 is TGTGCCACCAGCAGCTGGGACAGGGACGAAGAGACCCAGTACTTC. Its protein is CATSSWDRDEETQYF.

The genes are TRBV30 and TRBJ2-5, with D hard to call. Looked up from germline, CDR1 is GTSNPN and CDR2 is SVGIG (reference sequence). This CDR3 is built from 16 residues. Trimming shortened V by 0 bases and J by 5 bases, and 19 bases separated the two germline ends. The chain's CDR3 is CAWSVGSYRPSETQYF. The CDR3 bases are TGTGCCTGGAGTGTGGGCAGCTACAGACCTTCGGAGACCCAGTACTTC.

This clonotype occurred many times. The chain recombines TRBV11-2 with TRBJ1-1; 8 positions match TRBD1. The length of the CDR3 is 15 residues. Germline loops: CDR1 SGHAT, CDR2 FQNNGV. Trimming took 7 bases from V and 5 from J; bases not matched to a gene: 12. The CDR3 sequence is CASTIRQGAWTEAFF. The CDR3 DNA reads as TGTGCCAGCACCATTAGGCAGGGGGCTTGGACTGAAGCTTTCTTT.